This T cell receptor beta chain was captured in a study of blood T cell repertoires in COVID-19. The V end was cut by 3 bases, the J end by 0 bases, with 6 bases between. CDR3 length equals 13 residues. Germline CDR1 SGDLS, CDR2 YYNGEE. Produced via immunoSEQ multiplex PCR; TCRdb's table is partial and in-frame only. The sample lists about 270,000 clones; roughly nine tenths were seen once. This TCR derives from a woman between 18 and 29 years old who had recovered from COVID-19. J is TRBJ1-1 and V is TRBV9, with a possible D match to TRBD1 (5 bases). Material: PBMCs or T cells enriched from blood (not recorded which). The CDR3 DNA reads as TGTGCCAGCAGCGGGACATTGAACACTGAAGCTTTCTTT. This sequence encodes CASSGTLNTEAFF.